The T cell receptor beta chain described here comes from a study of identical twins. Regarding the study as a whole: Excess sharing by twins proved weaker in beta out-of-frame sequences. In cord blood, abundant beta clonotypes had fewer insertions; memory showed no trend. Recombination models fit unrelated individuals' TCR alpha sharing but underestimated twins'.

TCRdb passed the 5' RACE reads through MiXCR, listing each CDR3 protein once. The sample yields hundreds of thousands of distinct CDR3 sequences, around 21% seen once. Concerning this clonotype: Its target is not known.

Germline V gene lookup returns CDR1 SEHNR and CDR2 FQNEAQ (reference sequence). The CDR3 runs to 14 residues. Trimming left V 4 bases short and J 2 bases short, with 12 bases between. The same data also contributed to another study, on T cells expressing NK-cell markers. From that second work: The sequencing cohort of eight donors included seven HCMV-seropositive individuals and one seronegative individual.

The sequencing input was PBMCs. This chain connects TRBV7-9 to TRBJ2-7; TRBD2 might be the D (6 bases). The origin of this receptor is a woman aged 18-29 years in good health. This chain's CDR3 is CASSSLAITYEQYF. CDR3 DNA sequence: TGTGCCAGCAGCTCCCTAGCGATCACCTACGAGCAGTACTTC.